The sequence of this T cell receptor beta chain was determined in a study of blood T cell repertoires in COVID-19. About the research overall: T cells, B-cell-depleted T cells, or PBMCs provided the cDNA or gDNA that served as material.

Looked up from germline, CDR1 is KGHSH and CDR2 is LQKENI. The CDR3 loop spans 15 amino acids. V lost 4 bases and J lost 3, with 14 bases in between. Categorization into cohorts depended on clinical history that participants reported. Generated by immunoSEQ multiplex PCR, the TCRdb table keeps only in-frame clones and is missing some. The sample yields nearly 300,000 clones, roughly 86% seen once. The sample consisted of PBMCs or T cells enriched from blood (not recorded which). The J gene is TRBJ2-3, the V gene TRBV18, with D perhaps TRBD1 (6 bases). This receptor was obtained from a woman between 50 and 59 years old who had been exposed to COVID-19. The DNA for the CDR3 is TGTGCCAGCTCACGAGAGGTACAGGGAACAGATACGCAGTATTTT. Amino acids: CASSREVQGTDTQYF.